This TCR beta chain appears in the sequencing data of a study of blood T cells in healthy people across ages. Overall study results and limits: Fewer expanded clones and more diversity marked long-lived versus aged donors. Diversity estimated from one million T cells was considered an underestimate.

The length of the CDR3 is 12 residues. CDR1 and CDR2 (germline): DFQATT, SNEGSKA (reference sequence). Between the trimmed V and J ends, which lost 5 bases and 2 bases, there was a span of 9 bases. With a J-beta primer mix and a sample-barcoded 5' primer, a second PCR ran 7 to 11 cycles. MiXCR was run by TCRdb on the 5' RACE reads, yielding one entry per CDR3 protein. Of approximately 800,000 distinct CDR3 sequences in the sample, 53% were seen once. This clonotype came up once. The antigen is unknown. Sequencing was performed on blood. This chain uses TRBV20-1 with TRBJ2-5; D gene uncertain. The receptor's source is a man older than 75 in good health. This chain's CDR3 is CSALDIQETQYF. CDR3 bases: TGCAGTGCTCTCGACATACAAGAGACCCAGTACTTC.